This T cell receptor beta chain derives from a study of tissue T cells after allogeneic stem cell transplantation. Germline loops: CDR1 LGHNA, CDR2 YNLKQL (reference sequence). The CDR3 contains 15 residues. V lost 0 bases and J 3 bases, leaving 10 bases between the germline ends. Produced via immunoSEQ multiplex PCR; TCRdb's table is partial and in-frame only. The data contain around 6,100 clones, roughly two fifths of them seen just once; the ten biggest clones take up just over 2%. This clone was observed a handful of times. Its antigen remains unidentified. Mouse names are used for the genes. The CDR3 end is not reached by the read, which stops 1 residue before it; the germline J gene fills it in. The study, taken as a whole, reports: Tissue-detected TCR repertoire was only partly captured by blood and spleen T cells. Anatomically similar tissues had similar TCR repertoires within each patient. Alloreactivity or antigen specificity of tissue TCRs was not determined; some clones might be host cells.

Time point in this sample: mouse harvest day 7 after allogeneic transplant. Tail vein injection delivered 10^7 T-cell-depleted bone marrow cells and 10^6 splenic CD5+ T cells. Tissues came from B6→BALB/c major-mismatch GVHD mice at day 7 or 14. The rearrangement uses TRBV5 and TRBJ2-5; D is uncertain. Sequences were obtained from skin. The TCR originated in a female BALB/c mouse given C57BL/6 T cells with graft-versus-host disease after an allogeneic hematopoietic cell transplant. The DNA read from the CDR3 is TGTGCCAGCAGCCAAGATTCAAGCATTCAAGACACCCAGTAC. Encoded protein: CASSQDSSIQDTQY. The full-length CDR3 reads as CASSQDSSIQDTQYF.